Below are 6 T cell receptor beta chains sequenced from a single sample in a study of PD-L1 blockade in urothelial cancer. Sequencing used immunoSEQ multiplex PCR; TCRdb keeps in-frame clones, though not all of them. The sample consists of some 67,000 clones, roughly 89% of them appearing once. The sample in question was PBMCs, obtained around atezolizumab (anti-PD-L1) treatment. These receptors all stem from a man aged 55 to 70 with urothelial cancer.

In this sample, this clone turned up once. The chain recombines TRBV13 with TRBJ2-5, with D uncertain. This CDR3 spans 13 amino acids. In germline, CDR1 is PRHDT, CDR2 FYEKMQ (reference sequence). V was clipped by 2 bases and J by 4 bases, with 8 bases between them. CDR3 sequence reads: CASSLKLGETQYF. The CDR3, as DNA: TGTGCCAGCAGCTTAAAACTCGGAGAGACCCAGTACTTC.

This chain connects TRBV28 to TRBJ2-3, with 11 bases matching TRBD2. V dropped 6 bases and J dropped 2; count of bases not matched to a gene: 10. Germline CDR1 MDHEN, CDR2 SYDVKM. The CDR3 is made up of 17 amino acids. DNA for the CDR3: TGTGCCAGCAGGCAGCCGGGACTAGCGGCAAACACAGATACGCAGTATTTT. Its translation is CASRQPGLAANTDTQYF.

The chain is built from TRBV14 and TRBJ1-2; no clear D. The length of the CDR3 is 13 residues. Germline lookup yields CDR1 SGHDN and CDR2 FVKESK. Trimming cost V 4 bases and J 0 bases, with 6 bases left between them. The CDR3 region is CASSRAPNYGYTF. CDR3 coding DNA: TGTGCCAGCAGCCGGGCTCCTAACTATGGCTACACCTTC.

This chain links TRBV10-3 with TRBJ1-2; 7 bases line up with TRBD1. Per germline, CDR1 ENHRY and CDR2 SYGVKD. The CDR3 consists of 14 residues. V shed 0 bases and J 3 bases; nucleotides not matched to a gene: 1. CDR3 in DNA: TGTGCCATCAGTGAGTCTGGGACAGACTATGGCTACACCTTC. Translated, it gives CAISESGTDYGYTF.

The genes are TRBV19 and TRBJ2-7, with 16 positions matching TRBD2. CDR3 size: 17 residues. The V gene's germline CDR1 is LNHDA and CDR2 SQIVND (reference sequence). The junction had 10 bases not matched to a gene; V was cut back by 5 bases and J by 6 bases. CDR3 bases: TGTGCCAGTAGTTCACCGGGACTAGCGGGGGGGCGAGCCGAGCAGTACTTC. Amino acid sequence: CASSSPGLAGGRAEQYF.

The chain links TRBV19 to TRBJ2-7; 10 bases agree with TRBD1. J was trimmed by 6 bases and V by 7 bases; bases with no gene match: 9. The CDR3 runs 14 residues. In germline, CDR1 is LNHDA, CDR2 SQIVND (reference sequence). The DNA for the CDR3 is TGTGCCAGTATGAAATTGACAGGGGGCGCCGAGCAGTACTTC. It is translated as CASMKLTGGAEQYF.